This TCR beta chain was observed in a study of early T cells in non-severe SARS-CoV-2 infection. The protocol attached unique molecular identifiers to individual cDNA molecules. One entry per CDR3 protein results from TCRdb running MiXCR on the 5' RACE reads. This repertoire shows roughly 70,000 distinct CDR3 sequences, around 12% found once; its top ten account for roughly 1.3%. The V gene end was trimmed by 6 bases and the J gene end by 4 bases; junction bases not matched to a gene: 10. Germline CDR1 MNHEY, CDR2 SMNVEV (reference sequence). CDR3 size: 17 residues. This TCR derives from an adult who was a healthcare worker with PCR-confirmed SARS-CoV-2 infection or an uninfected control (not recorded which). V usage is TRBV27 and J usage is TRBJ2-6, with 9 bases fitting TRBD1. The sample taken for sequencing was whole blood. This CDR3 reads CASSHMRTGVGANVLTF. Here the CDR3 DNA reads TGTGCCAGCAGCCACATGCGGACAGGGGTCGGGGCCAACGTCCTGACTTTC.